This TCR beta chain was recorded in a study of identical twins. This clonotype was detected a few times. Its antigen is currently unknown. Template switching created a universal primer site, and the cDNA included unique molecular identifiers. MiXCR, applied by TCRdb to the 5' RACE reads, yields one record per CDR3 protein. The sample holds about 810,000 distinct CDR3 sequences, approximately 13% seen once. Overall study results and limits: Possibly, invariant MAIT and iNKT cells partly confounded zero-insertion analyses. Out-of-frame alpha sequences common to twins were enriched for low generation probability. Beta out-of-frame sequences showed weaker excess sharing between twins.

V dropped 0 bases and J dropped 5 bases, with 10 bases sitting between them. The CDR3 length is 14 residues. Germline V gene data show CDR1 as LGHNA and CDR2 as YNFKEQ. These data were likewise used in another study, on yellow fever vaccine responses in identical twins.

The source material was PBMCs. The J gene is TRBJ2-5, the V gene TRBV4-2, with D possibly matching TRBD2 (5 bases). This receptor was obtained from a woman between 18 and 30 years old in good health. CDR3 residues: CASSQDEGAETQYF. The CDR3 nucleotides are TGTGCCAGCAGCCAAGATGAGGGTGCGGAGACCCAGTACTTC.